Presented here are 30 T cell receptor beta chains from one specimen sequenced in a study of read filtering for tumor transcriptome and immune sequencing. Molecular barcoded adaptors covering alpha/delta and beta/gamma chains were used on about 390 ng RNA. One entry per CDR3 protein, called by TCRdb with MiXCR from the reads. The sample holds 35,000 to 50,000 distinct CDR3 sequences; 20% are singletons and the top ten take 30% to 45%. The sample comprised a population of CD138-negative cells sorted from bone marrow. The receptors come from a donor at least 40 years old with multiple myeloma.

The chain couples TRBV6-4 to TRBJ1-5; D possibly corresponds to TRBD1 (6 bases). CDR3 length: 15 residues. The V end was cut by 5 bases, the J end by 2 bases, with 13 bases between. Looked up from germline, CDR1 is MRHNA and CDR2 is SNTAGT. The DNA of the CDR3 is TGTGCCAGCAGTAATCCCAGGGGCGGCAATCAGCCCCAGCATTTT. As protein: CASSNPRGGNQPQHF.

This clonotype was detected a few times. V and J are TRBV5-4 and TRBJ2-3, with 7 nucleotides matching TRBD2. Trimming at V came to 1 base and at J to 7 bases, leaving 6 bases not matched to a gene. The CDR3 consists of 14 residues. Germline CDR1 reads SGHNT; CDR2 reads YYREEE (reference sequence). CDR3 protein: CASSLSSGVYTQYF. For the CDR3, the DNA is TGTGCCAGCAGCTTGTCCAGCGGGGTCTATACGCAGTATTTT.

This clonotype was observed many times. The V and J genes are TRBV28 and TRBJ2-1; TRBD2 matches at 10 bases. Unmatched junction bases numbered 2, after V lost 5 bases and J lost 1 base. Germline V gene sequence: CDR1 MDHEN, CDR2 SYDVKM. This CDR3 is 15 amino acids long. DNA for the CDR3: TGTGCCAGCAGTGCTAGCGGGAGTTCCTACAATGAGCAGTTCTTC. It codes for CASSASGSSYNEQFF.

This clonotype was seen repeatedly, ten times or more. The chain joins TRBV13 to TRBJ1-1, with D unresolved. Germline CDR1 reads PRHDT; CDR2 reads FYEKMQ (reference sequence). V was clipped by 4 bases and J by 4 bases, with 16 bases between them. The CDR3 is made up of 15 amino acids. The CDR3, as DNA: TGTGCCAGCAGCTCCTACTCCCCGGGTCGCACTGAAGCTTTCTTT. It translates to CASSSYSPGRTEAFF.

This clonotype showed up many times. The chain combines TRBV5-1 with TRBJ2-3; D may correspond to TRBD1 or TRBD2 (6 bases each). Trimming pared 5 bases from V and 8 bases from J, leaving 30 bases between. The CDR3 is 18 residues long. The germline V gene encodes CDR1 SGHRS and CDR2 YFSETQ. The chain's CDR3 is CASSRQAGRGLSRATQYF. The CDR3 DNA reads as TGCGCCAGCAGTCGACAGGCGGGAAGAGGACTAAGTAGGGCTACGCAGTATTTT. The variable domain in full, with the rest retrieved from reference TRBV5-1 and TRBJ2-3, is KAGVTQTPRYLIKTRGQQVTLSCSPISGHRSVSWYQQTPGQGLQFLFEYFSETQRNKGNFPGRFSGRQFSNSRSEMNVSTLELGDSALYLCASSRQAGRGLSRATQYFGPGTRLTVL.

This clonotype was detected many times. This sequence joins TRBV28 and TRBJ1-2; the D gene is possibly TRBD1 (5 bases). The ends were cut back, 7 bases at V and 2 bases at J, with 14 bases in the middle. Germline V CDR1 and CDR2: MDHEN, SYDVKM. This CDR3 contains 14 residues. CDR3 sequence (DNA): TGTGCCAGCATCGTAACGGGGCAGAACTATGGCTACACCTTC. This encodes CASIVTGQNYGYTF.

The rearrangement uses TRBV5-1 and TRBJ2-7, with D unresolved. This CDR3 is built from 13 residues. V lost 0 bases and J lost 6, with 10 bases in between. Germline assignment: CDR1 SGHRS and CDR2 YFSETQ. The CDR3 nucleotides read TGCGCCAGCAGCTTGGAAGGAGTCCTCGAGCAGTACTTC. Translated, it gives CASSLEGVLEQYF.

This clonotype showed up many times. The chain employs TRBV6-6 and TRBJ2-7; no clear D. Trimming removed 2 bases from V and 2 bases from J, with 10 bases in between. Germline values: CDR1 MNHNY, CDR2 SVGAGI (reference sequence). The CDR3 consists of 14 residues. The chain's CDR3 is CASSYTKPAYEQYF. The CDR3 region has the DNA TGTGCCAGCAGTTACACGAAACCCGCCTACGAGCAGTACTTC.

This clonotype was seen more than once but under ten times. The chain combines TRBV30 with TRBJ2-7; D is uncertain. The CDR3 runs to 15 residues. Germline CDR1 and CDR2: GTSNPN and SVGIG (reference sequence). Trimming took off 0 bases at V and 5 bases at J, with 17 bases between the two ends. The CDR3 DNA reads TGTGCCTGGAGTGTAGGGCCGATACCCCCCCACGAGCAGTACTTC. As protein: CAWSVGPIPPHEQYF.

This clonotype came up many times. V and J are TRBV19 and TRBJ1-1; D possibly corresponds to TRBD1 (6 bases). The CDR3 is 14 residues long. Germline-derived CDR1 and CDR2 are LNHDA and SQIVND (reference sequence). Trimming took 5 bases from V and 1 from J, leaving 11 bases between them. The CDR3 loop is CASSEQGSNTEAFF. CDR3 DNA: TGTGCCAGTAGTGAACAGGGTTCGAACACTGAAGCTTTCTTT.

Remarks on this clonotype: This may come from a read error, since a much larger clone is one base off. The chain joins TRBV3-1 to TRBJ2-7; maybe TRBD2 (5 bases). The CDR3 spans 15 residues. With 0 bases removed from V and 2 bases from J, the gap between germline ends came to 11 bases. Germline V CDR1 and CDR2: LGHDT, YNNKEL (reference sequence). Written as DNA, the CDR3 is TGTGCCAGCAGCCAAGATACGGGGTTCCCCTACGAGCAGTACTTC. Its translation is CASSQDTGFPYEQYF.

Regarding this clonotype: This may come from a read error, since a much larger clone is one base off. J is TRBJ2-2 and V is TRBV5-1; 7 bases fit TRBD2. The CDR3 contains 15 residues. Germline V lookup: CDR1 SGHRS, CDR2 YFSETQ. CDR3 sequence (DNA): TGCGCCGGCAGCCGGGGGGAAGGGAACACCGGGGAGCTGTTTTTT. As protein: CAGSRGEGNTGELFF.

This clonotype was seen repeatedly, ten times or more. The rearrangement uses TRBV6-6 and TRBJ1-1, with 9 positions matching TRBD1. The CDR3 is made up of 14 amino acids. The V gene end was trimmed by 5 bases and the J gene end by 5 bases; junction bases not matched to a gene: 6. Germline loops: CDR1 MNHNY, CDR2 SVGAGI (reference sequence). This chain's CDR3 is CASSAQGASTEAFF. The CDR3 DNA follows: TGTGCCAGCAGTGCACAGGGGGCGAGTACTGAAGCTTTCTTT.

This clonotype appeared a single time. The junction shows a germline mismatch at one end, possibly a read error. The V gene is TRBV5-1, the J gene TRBJ2-1, with 9 bases identical to TRBD2. The germline CDR1 and CDR2 sequences are SGHRS and YFSETQ. The CDR3 contains 17 residues. As DNA, the CDR3 is TGCGCCAGCAGCTTGAGGGTAGCGGGAGTGGGATACAATGAGCAGTTCTTT. Translating gives CASSLRVAGVGYNEQFF.

A word on this clonotype: It is likely a read error: a sequence one base away is far more abundant. The V and J genes are TRBV6-5 and TRBJ2-1; no clear D gene. The CDR3 covers 15 residues. CDR1 and CDR2 from the germline V gene are MNHEY and SVGAGI. The CDR3 spells CASSLLFETPNGQFF. The CDR3 nucleotides are TGTGCCAGCAGTTTACTCTTCGAGACTCCTAATGGGCAGTTCTTC.

J is TRBJ2-2 and V is TRBV5-1; TRBD2 is a possible D gene (5 bases). CDR3 length: 15 residues. Germline V gives CDR1 SGHRS, CDR2 YFSETQ. The V and J ends lost 1 base and 4 bases respectively, with 11 bases between them. The CDR3 nucleotides are TGCGCCAGCAGCTTGACTAGGGATCGCACCGGGGAGCTGTTTTTT. It encodes CASSLTRDRTGELFF. Full variable domain (outside the CDR3, taken from reference TRBV5-1 and TRBJ2-2): KAGVTQTPRYLIKTRGQQVTLSCSPISGHRSVSWYQQTPGQGLQFLFEYFSETQRNKGNFPGRFSGRQFSNSRSEMNVSTLELGDSALYLCASSLTRDRTGELFFGEGSRLTVL.

The V and J genes are TRBV20-1 and TRBJ2-3; TRBD2 aligns across 13 bases. The trim removed 5 bases at V and 2 bases at J, leaving 16 bases unmatched. The CDR3 has 19 residues. The germline gives CDR1 DFQATT, CDR2 SNEGSKA (reference sequence). The CDR3 region has the DNA TGCAGTGCTCTTCCCCCGACTAGCGGGAGGACCTCTCTCACAGATACGCAGTATTTT. Amino acid sequence: CSALPPTSGRTSLTDTQYF.

This clonotype was found many times. This chain joins TRBV6-5 and TRBJ2-1; no definite D call. The CDR3 consists of 13 residues. CDR1 is MNHEY, CDR2 SVGAGI, per germline. Trimming left V 3 bases short and J 4 bases short, with 7 bases between. CDR3 nucleotides: TGTGCCAGCAGTTATGACCATTACAATGAGCAGTTCTTC. Translating gives CASSYDHYNEQFF.

This clonotype was counted at least ten times. The V call is TRBV9, the J call TRBJ2-7; tentatively, D is TRBD1 or TRBD2 (6 bases each). Trimming took 0 bases from V and 7 from J, leaving 20 bases between them. Per germline, CDR1 SGDLS and CDR2 YYNGEE. The CDR3 length is 16 residues. The CDR3 DNA follows: TGTGCCAGCAGCGTAGGGGCTGGGGGGCTTCCGGAAGAGCAGTACTTC. Translation: CASSVGAGGLPEEQYF.

In this sample, this clonotype turned up a few times. The rearrangement uses TRBV9 and TRBJ2-3; 9 bases are a match to TRBD1. Germline CDR1 and CDR2: SGDLS and YYNGEE. This CDR3 comprises 16 residues. The J segment lost 9 bases and the V segment lost 5 bases, leaving 16 bases of the junction unmatched. The CDR3 region has the DNA TGTGCCAGCAGTTTCCCGACAGGGGGGTATTCCAGGACGCAGTATTTT. This encodes CASSFPTGGYSRTQYF. Looking up the rest from reference TRBV9 and TRBJ2-3 gives the full variable domain: DSGVTQTPKHLITATGQRVTLRCSPRSGDLSVYWYQQSLDQGLQFLIQYYNGEERAKGNILERFSAQQFPDLHSELNLSSLELGDSALYFCASSFPTGGYSRTQYFGPGTRLTVL.

The chain is built from TRBV2 and TRBJ1-2; a weak D match, TRBD1 (5 bases). The V and J ends lost 8 bases and 7 bases respectively, with 14 bases between them. The CDR3 is 12 residues long. The germline gives CDR1 SNHLY, CDR2 FYNNEI. CDR3 bases: TGTGCCAGCGGGGGGGACGGGGCTGGCTACACCTTC. Translating gives CASGGDGAGYTF.

This clonotype showed up many times. This chain uses TRBV20-1 with TRBJ2-7, with 9 bases aligning to TRBD2. The CDR3 is 16 amino acids. The ends lost 5 bases at V and 1 base at J; junction bases unmatched: 12. From germline, CDR1 is DFQATT and CDR2 SNEGSKA (reference sequence). CDR3 region: CSASYFPGLASYEQYF. CDR3 sequence (DNA): TGCAGTGCTTCCTATTTCCCGGGACTAGCATCCTACGAGCAGTACTTC.

This clonotype appeared a single time. CDR3: CASSPGGIPGELFF. The CDR3 DNA reads TGTGCCAGTTCCCCGGGGGGGATCCCCGGGGAGCTGTTTTTT. The chain recombines TRBV19 with TRBJ2-2; 8 nucleotides agree with TRBD2. After removal of 8 bases from V and 6 bases from J, the junction contained 8 bases not matched to a gene. CDR1 LNHDA and CDR2 SQIVND come from the germline V gene (reference sequence). CDR3 length: 14 residues. Based on the CDR3 plus reference TRBV19 and TRBJ2-2, the full variable domain is DGGITQSPKYLFRKEGQNVTLSCEQNLNHDAMYWYRQDPGQGLRLIYYSQIVNDFQKGDIAEGYSVSREKKESFPLTVTSAQKNPTAFYLCASSPGGIPGELFFGEGSRLTVL.

This clonotype was detected many times. The chain joins TRBV7-6 to TRBJ1-1; D not resolved. V dropped 1 base and J dropped 3 bases, with 12 bases sitting between them. This CDR3 spans 15 amino acids. The V gene's germline CDR1 is SGHVS and CDR2 FNYEAQ. The CDR3 sequence: CASSLEVGSDTEAFF. The CDR3 nucleotides are TGTGCCAGCAGCTTAGAAGTGGGGTCGGACACTGAAGCTTTCTTT.

This clonotype was seen many times. The chain uses TRBV28 and TRBJ1-2; 7 bases align to TRBD1. The CDR3 totals 14 residues. CDR1 is MDHEN, CDR2 SYDVKM, per germline. The V and J ends lost 1 base and 8 bases, in that order; junction bases with no gene match: 7. The CDR3 DNA reads TGTGCCAGCAGTTTATACAGGGGTGGCTGGGGCTACACCTTC. This translates into CASSLYRGGWGYTF.

This clonotype was observed at least ten times. The chain combines TRBV5-1 with TRBJ2-5; 11 bases agree with TRBD2. From germline, CDR1 is SGHRS and CDR2 YFSETQ. CDR3 length: 17 residues. V was pared by 4 bases and J by 4 bases, with 12 bases of the junction left unmatched. CDR3 residues: CASSRIKTSGTGETQYF. For the CDR3, the DNA is TGCGCCAGCAGCCGAATAAAGACTAGCGGGACAGGAGAGACCCAGTACTTC. The full variable domain, with the rest looked up from reference TRBV5-1 and TRBJ2-5, is KAGVTQTPRYLIKTRGQQVTLSCSPISGHRSVSWYQQTPGQGLQFLFEYFSETQRNKGNFPGRFSGRQFSNSRSEMNVSTLELGDSALYLCASSRIKTSGTGETQYFGPGTRLLVL.

About this clonotype itself: One base separates it from a far larger clone, so it is likely a read error. The J gene is TRBJ1-4, the V gene TRBV7-2; D call uncertain. The end of the DNA fits TRBJ2-3 better, so the J call may be wrong. This CDR3 spans 14 amino acids. CDR1 is SGHTA and CDR2 is FQGNSA in the germline V gene. The CDR3 DNA sequence: TGTGCCAGCAGCTTAGAAGGATTTCCAGATATGCAGTATTTT. Amino acids: CASSLEGFPDMQYF.

On this clonotype: It may be a read error: a sequence one base away is much more abundant. Without the conserved terminal phenylalanine or tryptophan, this CDR3 likely stems from a read error. This chain joins TRBV29-1 and TRBJ2-5, with D possibly TRBD1 on 5 matching bases. The length of the CDR3 is 13 residues. Trimming removed 5 bases from V and 4 bases from J, with 14 bases in between. CDR1 SQVTM and CDR2 ANQGSEA come from the germline V gene. The CDR3: CSVSAGFRETQYY. CDR3 nucleotide sequence: TGCAGCGTTTCGGCAGGGTTTAGAGAGACCCAGTACTAC.

This clonotype appeared many times. This chain uses TRBV6-4 with TRBJ2-1, with TRBD2 matching over 13 bases. In germline, CDR1 is MRHNA, CDR2 SNTAGT. The CDR3 length is 13 residues. Trimming took 5 bases from V and 15 from J; bases not matched to a gene: 7. As DNA, the CDR3 is TGTGCCAGCAGTTCCGGACTAGCGGGAGCTCGGTTCTTC. Amino acids: CASSSGLAGARFF.

This clonotype has ten or more counts. The genes are TRBV7-2 and TRBJ2-1; perhaps TRBD2 as D (6 bases). Trimming removed 1 base at V and 7 bases at J, with 11 bases between. Germline loops: CDR1 SGHTA, CDR2 FQGNSA. CDR3 length equals 14 residues. For the CDR3, the DNA is TGTGCCAGCAGCTTAGTAACTAGCTCGAATGAGCAGTTCTTC. Protein product: CASSLVTSSNEQFF.